This entry features one T cell receptor beta chain sequence. Its antigen is currently unknown. This entry comes from a study of persistence of HIV-infected CD4 T cells. Background on the study: Donors were ART-treated; their CMV- and Gag-responding CD4+ T cells were isolated. General observations from the study: Degenerate expanded CDR3beta sequences were enriched among CMV- and Gag-responding cells.

An overlapping HIV-1 Gag peptide pool stimulated these cells at about 1 ug/peptide/mL. Sorted nonresponding memory CD4+ T cells were CD40L-negative, CD69-negative, CD45RO-high. Adults with HIV-1 started suppressive ART while chronically infected. The immunoSEQ assay was version 4, run in survey mode. Profiling relied on immunoSEQ multiplex PCR, and the TCRdb table lists in-frame clones only, not all of them. This sample has over 60,000 clones, with just under 75% found just once. V was pared by 2 bases and J by 4 bases, with 6 bases of the junction left unmatched. Germline V CDR1 and CDR2: LGHDT, YNNKEL (reference sequence). This CDR3 has 15 amino acids.

This material consisted of CD4+ T cells sorted from PBMCs after 18-hour stimulation, taken from a patient who received antiretroviral therapy. The V call is TRBV3-1 (or the pseudogene TRBV3-2), the J call TRBJ2-7; 9 nucleotides agree with TRBD1. The receptor was derived from an adult man with HIV who was CMV-seropositive. CDR3 nucleotides: TGTGCCAGCAGCCAATCGGACAGGGGATCGTACGAGCAGTACTTC. Its protein product is CASSQSDRGSYEQYF.